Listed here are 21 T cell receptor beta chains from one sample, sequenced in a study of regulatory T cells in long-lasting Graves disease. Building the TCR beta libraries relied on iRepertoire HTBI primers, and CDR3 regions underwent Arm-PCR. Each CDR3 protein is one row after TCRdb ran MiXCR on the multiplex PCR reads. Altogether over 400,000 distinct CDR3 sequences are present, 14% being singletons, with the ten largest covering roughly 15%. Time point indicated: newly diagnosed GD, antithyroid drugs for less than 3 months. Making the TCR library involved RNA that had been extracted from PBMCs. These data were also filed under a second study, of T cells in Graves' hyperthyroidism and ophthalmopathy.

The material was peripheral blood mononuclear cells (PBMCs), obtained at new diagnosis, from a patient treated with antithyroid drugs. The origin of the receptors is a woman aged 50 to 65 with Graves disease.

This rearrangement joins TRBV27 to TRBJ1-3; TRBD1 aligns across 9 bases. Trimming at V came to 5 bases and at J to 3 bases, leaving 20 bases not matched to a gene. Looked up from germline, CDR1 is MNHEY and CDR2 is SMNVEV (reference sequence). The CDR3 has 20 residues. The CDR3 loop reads CASSPRKITGQGSSGNTIYF. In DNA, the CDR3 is TGTGCCAGCAGTCCACGAAAGATCACGGGACAGGGATCCAGTGGAAACACCATATATTTT.

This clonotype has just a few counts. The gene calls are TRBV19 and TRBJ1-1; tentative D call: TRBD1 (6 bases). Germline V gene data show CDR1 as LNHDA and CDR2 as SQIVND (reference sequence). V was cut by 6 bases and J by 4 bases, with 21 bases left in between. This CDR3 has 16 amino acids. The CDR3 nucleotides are TGTGCCAGTAGCCAAGAACAGGGACTTAGAGGCACTGAAGCTTTCTTT. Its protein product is CASSQEQGLRGTEAFF.

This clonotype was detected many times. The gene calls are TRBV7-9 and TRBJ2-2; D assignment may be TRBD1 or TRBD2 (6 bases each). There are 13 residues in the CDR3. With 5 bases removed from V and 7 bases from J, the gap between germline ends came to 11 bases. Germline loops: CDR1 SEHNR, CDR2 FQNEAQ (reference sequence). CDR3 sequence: CASSPGEVGELFF. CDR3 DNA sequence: TGTGCCAGCAGCCCAGGGGAGGTCGGGGAGCTGTTTTTT.

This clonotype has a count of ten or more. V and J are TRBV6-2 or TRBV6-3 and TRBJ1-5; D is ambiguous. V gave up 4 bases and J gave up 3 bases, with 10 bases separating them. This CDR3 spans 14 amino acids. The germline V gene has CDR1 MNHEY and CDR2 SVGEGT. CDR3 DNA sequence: TGTGCCAGCAGTTGGGCCGGGAACAATCAGCCCCAGCATTTT. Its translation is CASSWAGNNQPQHF.

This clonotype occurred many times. CDR3 nucleotide sequence: TGTGCCAGCAGTACCCTTAGGCTAGGGAAGGGGTACGAGCAGTACTTC. This translates into CASSTLRLGKGYEQYF. The chain uses TRBV28 and TRBJ2-7; a weak D match, TRBD1 (5 bases). The germline V gene has CDR1 MDHEN and CDR2 SYDVKM. The CDR3 consists of 16 residues. V dropped 5 bases and J dropped 4 bases, with 21 bases sitting between them. Full variable domain (rest looked up from reference TRBV28 and TRBJ2-7): DVKVTQSSRYLVKRTGEKVFLECVQDMDHENMFWYRQDPGLGLRLIYFSYDVKMKEKGDIPEGYSVSREKKERFSLILESASTNQTSMYLCASSTLRLGKGYEQYFGPGTRLTVT.

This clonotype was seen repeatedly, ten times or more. The CDR3 spells CASSLLDGNSPLHF. The CDR3 DNA sequence: TGTGCCAGCAGCTTGCTGGACGGCAATTCACCCCTCCACTTT. This chain connects TRBV5-6 to TRBJ1-6; D remains unclear. The CDR3 consists of 14 residues. The V and J ends lost 1 base and 7 bases respectively, with 9 bases between them. Germline V gene lookup returns CDR1 SGHDT and CDR2 YYEEEE.

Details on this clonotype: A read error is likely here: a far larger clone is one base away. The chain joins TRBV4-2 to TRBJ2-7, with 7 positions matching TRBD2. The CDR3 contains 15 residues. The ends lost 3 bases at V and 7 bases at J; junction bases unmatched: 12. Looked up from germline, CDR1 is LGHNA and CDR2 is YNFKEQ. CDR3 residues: CASSQDREAYNEQYF. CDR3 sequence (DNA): TGTGCCAGCAGCCAGGATCGGGAGGCGTACAATGAGCAGTACTTC.

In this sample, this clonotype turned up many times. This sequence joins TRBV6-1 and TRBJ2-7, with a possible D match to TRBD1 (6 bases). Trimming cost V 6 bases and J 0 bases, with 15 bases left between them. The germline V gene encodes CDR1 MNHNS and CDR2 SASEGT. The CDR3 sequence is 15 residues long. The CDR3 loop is CASSIGQSPSYEQYF. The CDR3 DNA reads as TGTGCCAGCAGCATTGGACAGTCTCCCTCCTACGAGCAGTACTTC.

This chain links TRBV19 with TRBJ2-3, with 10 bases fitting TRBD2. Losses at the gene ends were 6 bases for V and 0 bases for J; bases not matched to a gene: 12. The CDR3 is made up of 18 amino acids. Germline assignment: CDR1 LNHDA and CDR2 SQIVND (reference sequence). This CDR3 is CASSPRASGRGSTDTQYF. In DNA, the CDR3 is TGTGCCAGTAGCCCACGAGCCAGCGGGAGGGGCAGCACAGATACGCAGTATTTT. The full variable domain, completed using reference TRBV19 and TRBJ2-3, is DGGITQSPKYLFRKEGQNVTLSCEQNLNHDAMYWYRQDPGQGLRLIYYSQIVNDFQKGDIAEGYSVSREKKESFPLTVTSAQKNPTAFYLCASSPRASGRGSTDTQYFGPGTRLTVL.

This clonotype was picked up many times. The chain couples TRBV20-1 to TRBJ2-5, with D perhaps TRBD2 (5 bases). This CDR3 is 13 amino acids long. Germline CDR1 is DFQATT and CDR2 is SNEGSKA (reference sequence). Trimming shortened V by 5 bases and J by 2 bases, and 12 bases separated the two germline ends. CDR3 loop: CSAGPGGQETQYF. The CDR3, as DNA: TGCAGTGCTGGCCCCGGCGGGCAAGAGACCCAGTACTTC.

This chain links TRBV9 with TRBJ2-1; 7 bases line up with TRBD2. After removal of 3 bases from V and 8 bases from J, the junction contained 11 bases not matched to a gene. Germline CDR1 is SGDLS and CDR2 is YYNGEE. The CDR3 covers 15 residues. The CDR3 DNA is TGTGCCAGCAGCGCTAGCGGCTTTATTTACGATGAGCAGTTCTTC. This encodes CASSASGFIYDEQFF. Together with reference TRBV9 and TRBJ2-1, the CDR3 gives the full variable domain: DSGVTQTPKHLITATGQRVTLRCSPRSGDLSVYWYQQSLDQGLQFLIQYYNGEERAKGNILERFSAQQFPDLHSELNLSSLELGDSALYFCASSASGFIYDEQFFGPGTRLTVL.

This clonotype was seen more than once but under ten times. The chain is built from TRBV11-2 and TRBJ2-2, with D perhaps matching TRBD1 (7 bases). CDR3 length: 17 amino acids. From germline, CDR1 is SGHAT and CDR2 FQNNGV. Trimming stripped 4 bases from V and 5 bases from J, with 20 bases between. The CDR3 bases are TGTGCCAGCAGCTCCAGTATGGGGGGACAGCTGACCGGGGAGCTGTTTTTT. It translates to CASSSSMGGQLTGELFF.

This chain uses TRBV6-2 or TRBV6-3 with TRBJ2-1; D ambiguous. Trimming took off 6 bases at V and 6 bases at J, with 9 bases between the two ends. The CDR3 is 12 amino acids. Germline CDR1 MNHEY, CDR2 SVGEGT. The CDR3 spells CASSVLINEQFF. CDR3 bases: TGTGCCAGCAGCGTTCTCATCAATGAGCAGTTCTTC.

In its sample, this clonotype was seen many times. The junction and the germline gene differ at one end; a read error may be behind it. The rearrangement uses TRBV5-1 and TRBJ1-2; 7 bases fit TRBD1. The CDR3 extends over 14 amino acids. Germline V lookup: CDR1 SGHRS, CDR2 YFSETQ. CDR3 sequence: CASSLGTANYGYTF. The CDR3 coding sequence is TGTGCCAGCAGCCTGGGGACAGCTAACTATGGCTACACCTTC. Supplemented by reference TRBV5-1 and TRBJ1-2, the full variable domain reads KAGVTQTPRYLIKTRGQQVTLSCSPISGHRSVSWYQQTPGQGLQFLFEYFSETQRNKGNFPGRFSGRQFSNSRSEMNVSTLELGDSALYLCASSLGTANYGYTFGSGTRLTVV.

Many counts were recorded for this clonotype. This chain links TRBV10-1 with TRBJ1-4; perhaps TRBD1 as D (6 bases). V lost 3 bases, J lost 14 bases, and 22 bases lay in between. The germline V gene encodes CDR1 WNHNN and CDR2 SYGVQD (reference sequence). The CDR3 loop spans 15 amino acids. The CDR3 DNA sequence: TGCGCCAGCAGTGATTTGGCAAGGGGGACAAGCGGGCTGTTTTTT. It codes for CASSDLARGTSGLFF.

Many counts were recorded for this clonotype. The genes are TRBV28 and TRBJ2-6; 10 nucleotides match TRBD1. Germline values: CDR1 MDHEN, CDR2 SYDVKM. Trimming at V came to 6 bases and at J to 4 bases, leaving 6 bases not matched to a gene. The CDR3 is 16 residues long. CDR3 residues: CASRDRGPEGANVLTF. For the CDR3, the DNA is TGTGCCAGCAGAGACAGGGGGCCGGAAGGGGCCAACGTCCTGACTTTC.

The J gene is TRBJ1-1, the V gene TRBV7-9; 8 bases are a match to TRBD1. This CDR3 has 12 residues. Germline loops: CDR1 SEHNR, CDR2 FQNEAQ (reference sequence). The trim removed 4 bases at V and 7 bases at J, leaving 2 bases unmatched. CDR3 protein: CASSSGGGEAFF. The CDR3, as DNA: TGTGCCAGCAGCTCAGGGGGCGGTGAAGCTTTCTTT.

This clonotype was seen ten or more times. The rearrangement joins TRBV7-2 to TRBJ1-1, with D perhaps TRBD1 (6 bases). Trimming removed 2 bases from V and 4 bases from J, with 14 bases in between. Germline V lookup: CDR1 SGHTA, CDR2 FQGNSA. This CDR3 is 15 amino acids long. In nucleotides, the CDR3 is TGTGCCAGCAGCTTATTACTAGGACAGCTCACTGAAGCTTTCTTT. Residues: CASSLLLGQLTEAFF.

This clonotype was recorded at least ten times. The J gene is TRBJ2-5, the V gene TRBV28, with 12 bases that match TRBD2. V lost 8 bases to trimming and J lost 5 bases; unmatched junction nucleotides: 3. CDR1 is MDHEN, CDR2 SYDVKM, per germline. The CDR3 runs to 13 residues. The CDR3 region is CASWLAGGETQYF. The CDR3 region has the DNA TGTGCCAGCTGGCTAGCGGGAGGGGAGACCCAGTACTTC. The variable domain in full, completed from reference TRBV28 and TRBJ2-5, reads DVKVTQSSRYLVKRTGEKVFLECVQDMDHENMFWYRQDPGLGLRLIYFSYDVKMKEKGDIPEGYSVSREKKERFSLILESASTNQTSMYLCASWLAGGETQYFGPGTRLLVL.

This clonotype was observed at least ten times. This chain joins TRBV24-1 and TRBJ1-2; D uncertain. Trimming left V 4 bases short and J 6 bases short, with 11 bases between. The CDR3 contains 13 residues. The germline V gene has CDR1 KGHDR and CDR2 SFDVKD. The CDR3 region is CATSETGYDGYTF. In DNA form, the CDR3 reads TGTGCCACCAGTGAGACGGGGTACGATGGCTACACCTTC.

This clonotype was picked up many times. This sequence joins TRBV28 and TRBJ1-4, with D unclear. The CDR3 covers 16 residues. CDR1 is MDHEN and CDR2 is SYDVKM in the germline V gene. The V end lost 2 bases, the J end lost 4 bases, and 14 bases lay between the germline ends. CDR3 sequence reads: CASSLNAGGYNEKLFF. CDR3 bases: TGTGCCAGCAGTTTAAATGCAGGAGGCTATAATGAAAAACTGTTTTTT.